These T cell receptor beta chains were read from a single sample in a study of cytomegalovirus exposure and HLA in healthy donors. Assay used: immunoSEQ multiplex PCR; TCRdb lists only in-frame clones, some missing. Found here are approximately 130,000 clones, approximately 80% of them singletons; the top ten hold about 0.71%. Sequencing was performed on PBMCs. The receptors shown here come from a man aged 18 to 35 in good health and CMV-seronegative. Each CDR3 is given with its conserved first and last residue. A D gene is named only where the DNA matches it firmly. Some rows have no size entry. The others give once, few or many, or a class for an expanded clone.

CDR3nt: TGTGCCAGCAGCCCTCTCTCGGGCAGGGTAGGTAGTGAGCAGTTCTTC; CDR3aa: CASSPLSGRVGSEQFF; abundance: NA; d_gene: NA; j_gene: TRBJ2-1; v_gene: TRBV5-6
CDR3nt: TGTGCCAGCAGCCAAGATGGTAGCAGTTTTGAAAAACTGTTTTTT; CDR3aa: CASSQDGSSFEKLFF; abundance: few; d_gene: NA; j_gene: TRBJ1-4; v_gene: TRBV4-2
CDR3nt: TGTGCTAGTGCCCTGACGGACTATAGCAATCAGCCCCAGCATTTT; CDR3aa: CASALTDYSNQPQHF; abundance: few; d_gene: NA; j_gene: TRBJ1-5; v_gene: TRBV12-5
CDR3nt: TGTGCCAGCAGCTTGGATCGAGACACTGAAGCTTTCTTT; CDR3aa: CASSLDRDTEAFF; abundance: NA; d_gene: NA; j_gene: TRBJ1-1; v_gene: TRBV5-6
CDR3nt: TGCAGTGCTTCCCAGGGTGGCCCCCAGCATTTT; CDR3aa: CSASQGGPQHF; abundance: NA; d_gene: NA; j_gene: TRBJ1-5; v_gene: TRBV20-1
CDR3nt: TGCGCCAGCAGCCAAGGGCAACAGGGTAGCTCTGGAAACACCATATATTTT; CDR3aa: CASSQGQQGSSGNTIYF; abundance: once; d_gene: NA; j_gene: TRBJ1-3; v_gene: TRBV4-3
CDR3nt: TGTGCCAGCAGCTTAGGGCAGGGGGTCCGCACTGAAGCTTTCTTT; CDR3aa: CASSLGQGVRTEAFF; abundance: NA; d_gene: TRBD1; j_gene: TRBJ1-1; v_gene: TRBV11-2
CDR3nt: TGTGCCAGTAGTATAGATCGGGGCGGGGATCCGTACTTC; CDR3aa: CASSIDRGGDPYF; abundance: NA; d_gene: NA; j_gene: TRBJ2-7; v_gene: TRBV19
CDR3nt: TGTGCCAGCAGCGTGGGACAGCCCACAGATACGCAGTATTTT; CDR3aa: CASSVGQPTDTQYF; abundance: NA; d_gene: TRBD1; j_gene: TRBJ2-3; v_gene: TRBV9
CDR3nt: TGTGCCAGCAGCCTGCCCGGGACAGGCAATAATTCACCCCTCCACTTT; CDR3aa: CASSLPGTGNNSPLHF; abundance: NA; d_gene: TRBD1; j_gene: TRBJ1-6; v_gene: TRBV5-6
CDR3nt: TGTGCCAGCTCACCCCGCGGACAGTCAGATCAGCCCCAGCATTTT; CDR3aa: CASSPRGQSDQPQHF; abundance: NA; d_gene: NA; j_gene: TRBJ1-5; v_gene: TRBV18
CDR3nt: TGTGCCAGCAGCGCGGGGACAGGGCTCAGCTATAATTCACCCCTCCACTTT; CDR3aa: CASSAGTGLSYNSPLHF; abundance: NA; d_gene: TRBD1; j_gene: TRBJ1-6; v_gene: TRBV9
CDR3nt: TGTGCCACCAGCAGGGGACAGGGTGTGTACGAGCAGTACTTC; CDR3aa: CATSRGQGVYEQYF; abundance: NA; d_gene: TRBD1; j_gene: TRBJ2-7; v_gene: TRBV15
CDR3nt: TGTGCCAGCAGCTTACGGGGGGCAGGCGAGGAAGCTTTCTTT; CDR3aa: CASSLRGAGEEAFF; abundance: NA; d_gene: NA; j_gene: TRBJ1-1; v_gene: TRBV7-3
CDR3nt: TGCAGCGTTAGCGGGGGGGCCGGGTACAATGAGCAGTTCTTC; CDR3aa: CSVSGGAGYNEQFF; abundance: few; d_gene: TRBD2; j_gene: TRBJ2-1; v_gene: TRBV29-1
CDR3nt: TGTGCCAGCAGTTACTCGATTCGAGGAGACTACGAGCAGTACTTC; CDR3aa: CASSYSIRGDYEQYF; abundance: NA; d_gene: NA; j_gene: TRBJ2-7; v_gene: TRBV6-5
CDR3nt: TGTGCCAGTAGTTACAGGGTCAGCACTGAAGCTTTCTTT; CDR3aa: CASSYRVSTEAFF; abundance: NA; d_gene: NA; j_gene: TRBJ1-1; v_gene: TRBV19
CDR3nt: TGTGCCAGCAGCTTTACCAGGGGTTGGTCGAACACTGAAGCTTTCTTT; CDR3aa: CASSFTRGWSNTEAFF; abundance: NA; d_gene: NA; j_gene: TRBJ1-1; v_gene: TRBV5-6
CDR3nt: TGTGCCAGCAGTTTGGACAGGGGGCGGGGGTATAGCAATCAGCCCCAGCATTTT; CDR3aa: CASSLDRGRGYSNQPQHF; abundance: NA; d_gene: TRBD1; j_gene: TRBJ1-5; v_gene: TRBV7-9
CDR3nt: TGTGCCAGTAGGATCATAGAGTATAATTCACCCCTCCACTTT; CDR3aa: CASRIIEYNSPLHF; abundance: NA; d_gene: NA; j_gene: TRBJ1-6; v_gene: TRBV19
CDR3nt: TGTGCCAGCAGCTTAATAACGGACCAAGAGACCCAGTACTTC; CDR3aa: CASSLITDQETQYF; abundance: NA; d_gene: NA; j_gene: TRBJ2-5; v_gene: TRBV13
CDR3nt: TGTGCCACCAGCAGTCGGACAGGGGCAGGAGAAAAACTGTTTTTT; CDR3aa: CATSSRTGAGEKLFF; abundance: NA; d_gene: TRBD1; j_gene: TRBJ1-4; v_gene: TRBV15
CDR3nt: TGCGCCAGCAGCTCGGGAATGTTGGGCCCTGTGAACACTGAAGCTTTCTTT; CDR3aa: CASSSGMLGPVNTEAFF; abundance: NA; d_gene: NA; j_gene: TRBJ1-1; v_gene: TRBV5-1
CDR3nt: TGTGCCAGCAGACTGACAGGGAACCAAGAGACCCAGTACTTC; CDR3aa: CASRLTGNQETQYF; abundance: NA; d_gene: TRBD1; j_gene: TRBJ2-5; v_gene: TRBV28
CDR3nt: TGTGCCAGTAGTATAAATCCGAGGGGGACTGAAGCTTTCTTT; CDR3aa: CASSINPRGTEAFF; abundance: NA; d_gene: NA; j_gene: TRBJ1-1; v_gene: TRBV19
CDR3nt: TGTGCCAGCAGTTACACGGGGGGGCCGACCGGGGAGCTGTTTTTT; CDR3aa: CASSYTGGPTGELFF; abundance: NA; d_gene: TRBD2; j_gene: TRBJ2-2; v_gene: TRBV6-5
CDR3nt: TGTGCCAGCAGTCCCACCTTTGAGCGGGGGGCATTTTCCGAGCTGTTTTTT; CDR3aa: CASSPTFERGAFSELFF; abundance: NA; d_gene: TRBD2; j_gene: TRBJ2-2; v_gene: TRBV6-4
CDR3nt: TGTGCCTGGAGTGTGCTTAGACTAGCGGGGGGGCAGCAAGGTTACTACGAGCAGTACTTC; CDR3aa: CAWSVLRLAGGQQGYYEQYF; abundance: once; d_gene: TRBD2; j_gene: TRBJ2-7; v_gene: TRBV30
CDR3nt: TGTGCCAGCAGCTTCCGGACGGGGGGTCAGCCCCAGCATTTT; CDR3aa: CASSFRTGGQPQHF; abundance: NA; d_gene: NA; j_gene: TRBJ1-5; v_gene: TRBV7-8
CDR3nt: TGTGCCAGCAACCCTAGCGGGGGGCGAACAGATACGCAGTATTTT; CDR3aa: CASNPSGGRTDTQYF; abundance: NA; d_gene: TRBD2; j_gene: TRBJ2-3; v_gene: TRBV9
CDR3nt: TGCGCCAGCACGCAGGTTAACACCGGGGAGCTGTTTTTT; CDR3aa: CASTQVNTGELFF; abundance: NA; d_gene: NA; j_gene: TRBJ2-2; v_gene: TRBV5-1
CDR3nt: TGTGCCAGCAGCTTATTGGAGGGGAGGGACACTGAAGCTTTCTTT; CDR3aa: CASSLLEGRDTEAFF; abundance: NA; d_gene: NA; j_gene: TRBJ1-1; v_gene: TRBV7-9
CDR3nt: TGCAGCGGGACATCCTCCTACGAGCAGTACTTC; CDR3aa: CSGTSSYEQYF; abundance: NA; d_gene: NA; j_gene: TRBJ2-7; v_gene: TRBV20-1
CDR3nt: TGTGCCAGCAGCCCTACCGGACTATATCAGGAGCAGTTCTTC; CDR3aa: CASSPTGLYQEQFF; abundance: NA; d_gene: NA; j_gene: TRBJ2-1; v_gene: TRBV7-9
CDR3nt: TGTGCCAGCAGCTCTCACAGGGGGGAGACCCAGTACTTC; CDR3aa: CASSSHRGETQYF; abundance: NA; d_gene: TRBD1; j_gene: TRBJ2-5; v_gene: TRBV7-7
CDR3nt: TGTGCTAGTGGTTCCGGCGGGAATCAGCCCCAGCATTTT; CDR3aa: CASGSGGNQPQHF; abundance: NA; d_gene: NA; j_gene: TRBJ1-5; v_gene: TRBV12-5
CDR3nt: TGTGCCAGCAGCCACCTGACACTGAATTCACCCCTCCACTTT; CDR3aa: CASSHLTLNSPLHF; abundance: NA; d_gene: NA; j_gene: TRBJ1-6; v_gene: TRBV11-2
CDR3nt: TGTGCCAGCAGCGATCTCCCCGCCAGGGCCCTCCACTTT; CDR3aa: CASSDLPARALHF; abundance: NA; d_gene: NA; j_gene: TRBJ1-6; v_gene: TRBV13
CDR3nt: TGTGCCAGCAAGGGCCGGGGGGAGTACTTC; CDR3aa: CASKGRGEYF; abundance: NA; d_gene: TRBD2; j_gene: TRBJ2-5; v_gene: TRBV2
CDR3nt: TGTGCCAGCAGCCAAGTGGAGGGGGGGCTGAGAAATGAGCAGTTCTTC; CDR3aa: CASSQVEGGLRNEQFF; abundance: NA; d_gene: NA; j_gene: TRBJ2-1; v_gene: TRBV14
CDR3nt: TGTGCCTGGAGTCCGGGTGGGGCTGCTGGCTATGGCTACACCTTC; CDR3aa: CAWSPGGAAGYGYTF; abundance: few; d_gene: NA; j_gene: TRBJ1-2; v_gene: TRBV30
CDR3nt: TGTGCCAGCAGCGCCCAGACAACAGATACGCAGTATTTT; CDR3aa: CASSAQTTDTQYF; abundance: few; d_gene: NA; j_gene: TRBJ2-3; v_gene: TRBV9
CDR3nt: TGTGCCACCAGCGTAAGGACAGTGAACACTGAAGCTTTCTTT; CDR3aa: CATSVRTVNTEAFF; abundance: NA; d_gene: NA; j_gene: TRBJ1-1; v_gene: TRBV15
CDR3nt: TGTGCCTGGAGTTGGGGCAGCAATTACAATGAGCAGTTCTTC; CDR3aa: CAWSWGSNYNEQFF; abundance: NA; d_gene: NA; j_gene: TRBJ2-1; v_gene: TRBV30
CDR3nt: TGTGCCAGTTCTTTCACAGATACGCAGTATTTT; CDR3aa: CASSFTDTQYF; abundance: once; d_gene: NA; j_gene: TRBJ2-3; v_gene: TRBV19